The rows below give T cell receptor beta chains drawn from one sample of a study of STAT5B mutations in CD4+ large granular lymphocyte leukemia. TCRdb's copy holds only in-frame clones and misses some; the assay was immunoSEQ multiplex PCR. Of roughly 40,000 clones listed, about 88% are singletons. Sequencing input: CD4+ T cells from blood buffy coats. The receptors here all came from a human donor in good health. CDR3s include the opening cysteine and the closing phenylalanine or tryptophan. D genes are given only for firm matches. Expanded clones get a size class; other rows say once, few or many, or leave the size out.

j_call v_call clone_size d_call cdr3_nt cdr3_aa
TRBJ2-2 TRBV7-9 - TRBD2 TGTGCCAGCAGCCCCGGAGTAGCGGGGGCCACCGGGGAGCTGTTTTTT CASSPGVAGATGELFF
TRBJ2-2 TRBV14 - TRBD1 TGTGCCAGCAGCCCTCTAGGGACAGGGGGCCTCGGGGAGCTGTTTTTT CASSPLGTGGLGELFF
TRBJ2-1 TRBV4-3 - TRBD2 TGCGCCAGCAGCCAAGGTTTGGGGGGGAGTAATGAGCAGTTCTTC CASSQGLGGSNEQFF
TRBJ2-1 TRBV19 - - TGTGCCAGTAGTATGAGACGGGAGTTCCGTAATGAGCAGTTCTTC CASSMRREFRNEQFF
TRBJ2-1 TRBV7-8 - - TGTGCCAGCAGTCGTCCGGGACATTCCTACAATGAGCAGTTCTTC CASSRPGHSYNEQFF
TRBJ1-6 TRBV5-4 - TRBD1 TGTGCCAGCAGCTCGCCGGGACAGGGTAATTCACCCCTCCACTTT CASSSPGQGNSPLHF
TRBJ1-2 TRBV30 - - TGTGCCTGGAGTGTAGGGGGTCCTAACTATGGCTACACCTTC CAWSVGGPNYGYTF
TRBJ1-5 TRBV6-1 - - TGTGCCAGCAGTGTGTTTCGGCACAATAGCAATCAGCCCCAGCATTTT CASSVFRHNSNQPQHF
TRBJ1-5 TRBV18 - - TGTGCCAGCTCCCCTAATGAGGGGGATCAGCCCCAGCATTTT CASSPNEGDQPQHF
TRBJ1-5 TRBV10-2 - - TGCGCCAGCAGTGAGTCATGGGGGGACGATCAGCCCCAGCATTTT CASSESWGDDQPQHF
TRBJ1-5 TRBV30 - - TGTGCCTGGAATGTGGACGGTCAATCAGCCCAGCATTTT CAWNVDGQSAQHF
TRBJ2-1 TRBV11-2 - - TGTGCCAGCAGCTTTGGGGGTTATCTCTACAATGAGCAGTTCTTC CASSFGGYLYNEQFF
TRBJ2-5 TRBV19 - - TGTGCCAGTAGTAGTCAGGGGCCTAAAGAGACCCAGTACTTC CASSSQGPKETQYF
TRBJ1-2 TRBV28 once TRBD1 TGTGCCAGCAGTCCGGGGACAGGGGGCGCTGATGGCTACACCTTC CASSPGTGGADGYTF
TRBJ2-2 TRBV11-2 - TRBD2 TGTGCCAGCAGCCCGCAACCCGGACTAGCCCCCGGGGAGCTGTTTTTT CASSPQPGLAPGELFF
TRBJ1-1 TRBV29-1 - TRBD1 TGCAGCGTGGCCGGGACAGTGAACACTGAAGCTTTCTTT CSVAGTVNTEAFF
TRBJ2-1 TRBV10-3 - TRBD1 TGTGCCATCAGTGATCCCGGACAGGGGATCTATGAGCAGTTCTTC CAISDPGQGIYEQFF
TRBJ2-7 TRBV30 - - TGTGCCTGGAGTGTAGGGTCGGGAGTGTTTGAGCAGTACTTC CAWSVGSGVFEQYF
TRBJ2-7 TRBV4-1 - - TGCGCCAGCAGTCGGGGGAATTCCTACGAGCAGTACTTC CASSRGNSYEQYF
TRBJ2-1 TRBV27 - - TGTGCCAGCAGTGCACTCCCGGCACGCTACAATGAGCAGTTCTTC CASSALPARYNEQFF
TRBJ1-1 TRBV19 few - TGTGCCAGTACCACACCGGGGAGCATGAACACTGAAGCTTTCTTT CASTTPGSMNTEAFF
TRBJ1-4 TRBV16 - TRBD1 TGTGCCAGCAGCACCACCCTGAGAAGACAGGGGCGAAATGAAAAACTGTTTTTT CASSTTLRRQGRNEKLFF
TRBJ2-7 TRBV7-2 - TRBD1 TGTGCCAGCAGCTACTCCGGGACAGGGGTTTTCTACGAGCAGTACTTC CASSYSGTGVFYEQYF
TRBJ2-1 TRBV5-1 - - TGCGCCAGCAGCTTGGGAGGGGCGCCTGATGAGCAGTTCTTC CASSLGGAPDEQFF
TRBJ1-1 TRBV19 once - TGTGCCAGTAGTCTTTTAATCGACACTGAAGCTTTCTTT CASSLLIDTEAFF
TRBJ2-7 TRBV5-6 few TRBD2 TGTGCCAGCAGCTTCGCGGGGGGACCCGGCGAGCAGTACTTC CASSFAGGPGEQYF
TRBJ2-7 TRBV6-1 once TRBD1 TGTGCCAGCAGTACAACAGGGGCCAGCTCCTACGAGCAGTACTTC CASSTTGASSYEQYF
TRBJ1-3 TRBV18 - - TGTGCCAGCTCACCCACGGGGCACTCTGGAAACACCATATATTTT CASSPTGHSGNTIYF
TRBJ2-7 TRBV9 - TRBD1 TGTGCCAGCAGCGTAGCTCCCCTGACAGGGGAGTTGACCTACGAGCAGTACTTC CASSVAPLTGELTYEQYF